Below, 20 T cell receptor beta chains from the same sample are listed, as sequenced in a study of shared clonotypes between healthy human individuals. This table comes from immunoSEQ multiplex PCR, and its TCRdb copy is limited to in-frame clones, with some not included. In the table there are under 1,900,000 clones, 98% to 99% of which are singletons. Sequencing was done on a sample of naive CD4+ T cells sorted from blood. The subset here: CD45RA+ positively selected. The receptors derive from a man younger than 45 in good health.

The rearrangement joins TRBV7-9 to TRBJ2-2; D perhaps matches TRBD1 (5 bases). The CDR3 loop spans 16 amino acids. Between the trimmed V and J ends, which lost 8 bases and 5 bases, there was a span of 21 bases. Germline V gives CDR1 SEHNR, CDR2 FQNEAQ (reference sequence). CDR3 in DNA: TGTGCCAGCCCTAAGGGGCCGCAAACCCAGACCGGGGAGCTGTTTTTT. Its translation is CASPKGPQTQTGELFF.

This chain joins TRBV7-2 and TRBJ1-4; 11 nucleotides line up with TRBD1. CDR1 and CDR2 from the germline V gene are SGHTA and FQGNSA. Trimming at V came to 5 bases and at J to 8 bases, leaving 10 bases not matched to a gene. This CDR3 has 16 residues. The CDR3 region is CASSEGTGGGLEKLFF. The CDR3, as DNA: TGTGCCAGCAGCGAGGGGACAGGGGGTGGGTTGGAAAAACTGTTTTTT.

The chain carries TRBV29-1 and TRBJ2-7; D is unresolved. Trimming shortened V by 5 bases and J by 4 bases, and 15 bases separated the two germline ends. There are 13 residues in the CDR3. Germline V lookup: CDR1 SQVTM, CDR2 ANQGSEA. The DNA of the CDR3 is TGCAGCGTTATATTCAAGAACTGGTACGAGCAGTACTTC. It specifies CSVIFKNWYEQYF.

On this clone itself: Different DNA sequences within this sample yield the same CDR3. DNA of the CDR3: TGTGCCAGCTCACCACCGGTCAGGGTGGGCGAGCAGTACTTC. Its translation is CASSPPVRVGEQYF. The chain combines TRBV18 with TRBJ2-7; D may be TRBD1 (5 bases). The germline V gene has CDR1 KGHSH and CDR2 LQKENI. Trimming took 0 bases from V and 6 from J, leaving 12 bases between them. The CDR3 loop spans 14 amino acids.

This chain joins TRBV4-1 and TRBJ2-1, with D perhaps TRBD2 (5 bases). The CDR3 contains 18 residues. Germline V gene sequence: CDR1 MGHRA, CDR2 YSYEKL. The V end was cut by 0 bases, the J end by 3 bases, with 18 bases between. The DNA of the CDR3 is TGCGCCAGCAGCCAAGATCCGGGTGTGGACTGGGGCTACAATGAGCAGTTCTTC. This gives the protein CASSQDPGVDWGYNEQFF.

Concerning this clone: This specimen includes other DNA sequences encoding the same CDR3. This chain links TRBV5-4 with TRBJ1-1; tentative D call: TRBD1 (5 bases). CDR3 size: 13 residues. Between the trimmed V and J ends, which lost 4 bases and 0 bases, there was a span of 7 bases. CDR1 is SGHNT and CDR2 is YYREEE in the germline V gene (reference sequence). The CDR3 nucleotides are TGTGCCAGCAGCCGACAGTTGAACACTGAAGCTTTCTTT. This encodes CASSRQLNTEAFF.

The rearrangement joins TRBV7-2 to TRBJ2-5; D gene ambiguous. Germline CDR1 and CDR2: SGHTA and FQGNSA. CDR3 length equals 14 residues. V was shortened by 1 base and J by 1 base, with 7 bases between the two germline ends. In DNA, the CDR3 is TGTGCCAGCAGCTTAGTTCCAGTCCAAGAGACCCAGTACTTC. Encoded protein: CASSLVPVQETQYF.

J is TRBJ2-1 and V is TRBV6-5, with D unclear. The length of the CDR3 is 13 residues. V was trimmed by 1 base and J by 10 bases, leaving 11 bases between them. The germline gives CDR1 MNHEY, CDR2 SVGAGI. The CDR3 DNA is TGTGCCAGCAGTTACTTTGGCCCTCGCGAGCAGTTCTTC. Its protein is CASSYFGPREQFF.

The chain uses TRBV7-2 and TRBJ2-5; D not resolved. The CDR3 length is 13 residues. From germline, CDR1 is SGHTA and CDR2 FQGNSA. Trimming left V 4 bases short and J 2 bases short, with 8 bases between. The CDR3 sequence is CASSSYVQETQYF. DNA for the CDR3: TGTGCCAGCAGCTCCTACGTACAAGAGACCCAGTACTTC.

This chain connects TRBV11-2 to TRBJ2-7; possibly TRBD2 for D (6 bases). V dropped 4 bases and J dropped 6 bases, with 13 bases sitting between them. Per the germline V gene, CDR1 is SGHAT and CDR2 is FQNNGV. The CDR3 loop spans 13 amino acids. The CDR3 nucleotides are TGTGCCAGCAGCTCCCCGGGACTTGGCGAGCAGTACTTC. This sequence encodes CASSSPGLGEQYF.

This chain uses TRBV11-2 with TRBJ2-3, with D maybe TRBD1 (6 bases). The CDR3 totals 12 residues. Germline V CDR1 and CDR2: SGHAT, FQNNGV. The ends were cut back, 6 bases at V and 5 bases at J, with 9 bases in the middle. CDR3 sequence (DNA): TGTGCCAGCAGGCCACAGGGAGATACGCAGTATTTT. Protein sequence: CASRPQGDTQYF.

Of note for this clone: Other DNA sequences of this sample code for an identical CDR3. The chain couples TRBV7-2 to TRBJ2-1; D gene ambiguous. Looked up from germline, CDR1 is SGHTA and CDR2 is FQGNSA. V lost 0 bases and J 5 bases, leaving 5 bases between the germline ends. The CDR3 has 13 residues. As DNA, the CDR3 is TGTGCCAGCAGCTTAGCCTTCAACAATGAGCAGTTCTTC. This encodes CASSLAFNNEQFF. The full variable domain, in which reference TRBV7-2 and TRBJ2-1 provide the parts outside the CDR3, is GAGVSQSPSNKVTEKGKDVELRCDPISGHTALYWYRQSLGQGLEFLIYFQGNSAPDKSGLPSDRFSAERTGGSVSTLTIQRTQQEDSAVYLCASSLAFNNEQFFGPGTRLTVL.

The chain couples TRBV5-1 to TRBJ1-1; 9 positions agree with TRBD1. V shed 4 bases, J shed 10 bases, and the junction held 14 bases outside the gene matches. The CDR3 covers 15 residues. CDR1 SGHRS and CDR2 YFSETQ come from the germline V gene. CDR3 region: CASSHLQGAGMAAFF. The CDR3 DNA reads TGCGCCAGCAGCCACCTACAGGGGGCGGGGATGGCAGCTTTCTTT.

For this clone: In the same sample, other DNA sequences code for this CDR3. The CDR3 loop reads CASSRTATGNTIYF. As DNA, the CDR3 is TGTGCCAGCAGTAGAACAGCTACTGGAAACACCATATATTTT. The rearrangement links TRBV6-5 to TRBJ1-3; D call uncertain. The V gene lost 5 bases and the J gene lost 2 bases, with 10 bases spanning the gap. CDR1 MNHEY and CDR2 SVGAGI come from the germline V gene. This CDR3 has 14 residues.

The chain employs TRBV5-4 and TRBJ2-1; maybe TRBD2 (6 bases). Germline assignment: CDR1 SGHNT and CDR2 YYREEE (reference sequence). The CDR3 sequence is 15 residues long. V was cut by 0 bases and J by 7 bases, with 14 bases left in between. The CDR3 here is CASSLDSGPTNEQFF. As DNA, the CDR3 is TGTGCCAGCAGCTTGGATAGCGGCCCTACAAATGAGCAGTTCTTC.

The chain is built from TRBV2 and TRBJ2-1; 11 nucleotides align to TRBD2. This CDR3 contains 15 residues. Losses at the gene ends were 7 bases for V and 2 bases for J; bases not matched to a gene: 4. CDR1 is SNHLY and CDR2 is FYNNEI in the germline V gene. CDR3 sequence (DNA): TGTGCCAGCAATAGCGGGAGGGCCCCCTACAATGAGCAGTTCTTC. This codes for CASNSGRAPYNEQFF.

This clone came up once. The chain is built from TRBV7-9 and TRBJ2-3, with 13 bases that match TRBD2. Germline assignment: CDR1 SEHNR and CDR2 FQNEAQ (reference sequence). The CDR3 totals 19 residues. V trimming: 0 bases; J trimming: 0 bases; junction bases outside the gene matches: 6. The CDR3 is CASSLASTSGRRSTDTQYF. The DNA of the CDR3 is TGTGCCAGCAGCTTAGCCTCGACTAGCGGGAGGAGGAGCACAGATACGCAGTATTTT.

The CDR3 loop is CASSLAGENTEAFF. The CDR3, as DNA: TGCGCCAGCAGCTTGGCCGGAGAGAACACTGAAGCTTTCTTT. The chain carries TRBV5-1 and TRBJ1-1; no definite D call. Germline CDR1 and CDR2: SGHRS and YFSETQ. V was clipped by 0 bases and J by 1 base, with 7 bases between them. CDR3 length: 14 amino acids.

This chain uses TRBV28 with TRBJ1-2; the D is unclear. This CDR3 is 15 amino acids long. V was cut by 3 bases and J by 3 bases, with 14 bases left in between. Germline CDR1 reads MDHEN; CDR2 reads SYDVKM. The CDR3, as DNA: TGTGCCAGCAGTTTGGAGGCCGCAACCTACTATGGCTACACCTTC. Residues: CASSLEAATYYGYTF.

The chain employs TRBV10-3 and TRBJ2-5, with D perhaps TRBD2 (7 bases). The V gene's germline CDR1 is ENHRY and CDR2 SYGVKD. The CDR3 has 15 amino acids. Trimming took off 9 bases at V and 5 bases at J, with 22 bases between the two ends. The CDR3 bases are TGTGCCATTCAAGCGGCAGGGGAGGGCTTGGAGACCCAGTACTTC. It translates to CAIQAAGEGLETQYF.